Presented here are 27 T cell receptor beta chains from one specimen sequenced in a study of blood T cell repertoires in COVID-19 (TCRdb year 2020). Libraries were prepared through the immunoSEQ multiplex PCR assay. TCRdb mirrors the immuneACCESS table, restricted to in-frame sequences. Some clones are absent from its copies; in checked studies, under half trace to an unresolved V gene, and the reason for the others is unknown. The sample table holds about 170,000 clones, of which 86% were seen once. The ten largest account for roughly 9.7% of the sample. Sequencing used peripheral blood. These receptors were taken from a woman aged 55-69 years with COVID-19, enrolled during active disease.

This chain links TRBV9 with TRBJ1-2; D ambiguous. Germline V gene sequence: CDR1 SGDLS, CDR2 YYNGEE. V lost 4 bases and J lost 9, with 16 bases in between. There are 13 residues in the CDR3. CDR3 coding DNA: TGTGCCAGCAGCCTGGCAGGCGACCTTCGCTACACCTTC. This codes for CASSLAGDLRYTF.

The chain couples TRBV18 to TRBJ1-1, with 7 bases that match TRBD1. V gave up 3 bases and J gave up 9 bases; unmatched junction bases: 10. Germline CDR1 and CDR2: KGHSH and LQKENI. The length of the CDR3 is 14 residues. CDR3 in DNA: TGTGCCAGCTCACCCCCGATCGGGACAGCCCAAGCTTTCTTT. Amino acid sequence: CASSPPIGTAQAFF.

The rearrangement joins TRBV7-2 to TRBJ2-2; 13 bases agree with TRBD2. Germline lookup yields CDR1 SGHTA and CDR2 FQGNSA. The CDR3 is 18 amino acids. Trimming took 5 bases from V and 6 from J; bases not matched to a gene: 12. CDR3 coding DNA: TGTGCCAGCAGCCCCGAACTAGCGGGAGGGCCCCTCGCCGGGGAGCTGTTTTTT. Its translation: CASSPELAGGPLAGELFF.

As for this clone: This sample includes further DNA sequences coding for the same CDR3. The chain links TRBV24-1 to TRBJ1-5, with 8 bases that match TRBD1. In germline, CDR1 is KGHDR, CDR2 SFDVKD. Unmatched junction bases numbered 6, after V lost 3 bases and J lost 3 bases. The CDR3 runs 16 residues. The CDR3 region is CATSDPGTGDNQPQHF. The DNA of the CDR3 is TGTGCCACCAGTGATCCCGGGACAGGCGACAATCAGCCCCAGCATTTT.

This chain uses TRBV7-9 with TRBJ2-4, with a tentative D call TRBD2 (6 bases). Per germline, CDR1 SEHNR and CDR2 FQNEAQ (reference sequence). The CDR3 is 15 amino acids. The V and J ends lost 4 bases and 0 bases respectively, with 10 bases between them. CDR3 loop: CASSSRDLAKNIQYF. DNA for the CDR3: TGTGCCAGCAGCTCGCGGGACCTAGCCAAAAACATTCAGTACTTC.

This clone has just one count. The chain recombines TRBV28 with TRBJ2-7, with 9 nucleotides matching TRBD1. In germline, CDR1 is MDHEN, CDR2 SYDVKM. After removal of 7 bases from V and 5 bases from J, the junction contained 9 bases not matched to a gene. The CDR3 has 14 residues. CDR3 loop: CASNRDRALDEQYF. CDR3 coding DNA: TGTGCCAGCAACCGGGACAGGGCACTCGACGAGCAGTACTTC.

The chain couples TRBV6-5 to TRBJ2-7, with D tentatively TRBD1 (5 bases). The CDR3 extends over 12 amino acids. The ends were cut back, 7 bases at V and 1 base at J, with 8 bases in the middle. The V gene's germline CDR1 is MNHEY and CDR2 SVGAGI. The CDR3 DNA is TGTGCCAGCAAAACAGGTTCCTACGAGCAGTACTTC. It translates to CASKTGSYEQYF.

The CDR3, as DNA: TGTGCCAGCAGTCCACAGGGGACCTTTGGCTACACCTTC. Translation: CASSPQGTFGYTF. The chain links TRBV12-3 or TRBV12-4 to TRBJ1-2; 7 bases map to TRBD1. V lost 5 bases to trimming and J lost 7 bases; unmatched junction nucleotides: 7. This CDR3 has 13 amino acids.

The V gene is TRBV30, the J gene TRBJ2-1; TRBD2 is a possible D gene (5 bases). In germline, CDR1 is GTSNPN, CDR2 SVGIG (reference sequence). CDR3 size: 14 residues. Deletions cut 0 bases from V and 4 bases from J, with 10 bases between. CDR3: CAWSVGGSYNEQFF. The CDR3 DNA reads TGTGCCTGGAGTGTCGGAGGATCATACAATGAGCAGTTCTTC.

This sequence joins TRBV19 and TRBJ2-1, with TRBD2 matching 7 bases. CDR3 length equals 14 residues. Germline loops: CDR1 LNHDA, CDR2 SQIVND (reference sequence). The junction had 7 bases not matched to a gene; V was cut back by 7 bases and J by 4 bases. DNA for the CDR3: TGTGCCAGTACCCCAGCGGGATTGTACAATGAGCAGTTCTTC. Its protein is CASTPAGLYNEQFF.

The CDR3 spells CASSSRGEYKNYEQYF. CDR3 DNA: TGCGCCAGCAGCTCCCGTGGAGAGTACAAAAACTACGAGCAGTACTTC. The gene calls are TRBV5-1 and TRBJ2-7, with D unclear. Germline loops: CDR1 SGHRS, CDR2 YFSETQ. V lost 3 bases, J lost 3 bases, and 19 bases lay in between. The CDR3 has 16 amino acids.

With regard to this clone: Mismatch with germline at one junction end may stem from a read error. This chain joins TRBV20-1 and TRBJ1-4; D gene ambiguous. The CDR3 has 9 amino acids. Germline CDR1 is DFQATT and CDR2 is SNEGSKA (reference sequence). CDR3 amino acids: CSAREMRVF. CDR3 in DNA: TGCAGTGCTAGAGAGATGAGGGTTTTT.

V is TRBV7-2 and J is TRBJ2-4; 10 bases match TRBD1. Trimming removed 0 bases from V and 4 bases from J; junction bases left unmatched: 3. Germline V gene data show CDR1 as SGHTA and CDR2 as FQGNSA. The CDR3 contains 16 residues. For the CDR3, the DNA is TGTGCCAGCAGCTTAGCCGGGACAGGGGAAAAAAACATTCAGTACTTC. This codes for CASSLAGTGEKNIQYF.

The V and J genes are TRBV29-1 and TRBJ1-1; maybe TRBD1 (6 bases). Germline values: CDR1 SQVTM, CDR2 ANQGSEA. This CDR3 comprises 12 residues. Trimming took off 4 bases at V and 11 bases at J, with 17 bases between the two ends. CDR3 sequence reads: CSVVKGGDRAFF. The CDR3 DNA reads TGCAGCGTTGTAAAAGGGGGAGATAGGGCTTTCTTT.

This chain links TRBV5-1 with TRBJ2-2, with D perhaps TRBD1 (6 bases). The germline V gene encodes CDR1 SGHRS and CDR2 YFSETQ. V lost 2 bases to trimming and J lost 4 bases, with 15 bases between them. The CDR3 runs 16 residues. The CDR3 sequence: CASSLRDTMGTGELFF. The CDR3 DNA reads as TGCGCCAGCAGCTTAAGGGACACTATGGGCACCGGGGAGCTGTTTTTT.

CDR3 amino acids: CAVSGTGSTGELFF. CDR3 DNA: TGTGCCGTATCCGGGACAGGGAGCACCGGGGAGCTGTTTTTT. The V gene is TRBV10-3, the J gene TRBJ2-2; 9 bases align to TRBD1. V lost 11 bases and J lost 4; bases outside the gene matches: 8. Germline CDR1 and CDR2: ENHRY and SYGVKD. The CDR3 loop spans 14 amino acids.

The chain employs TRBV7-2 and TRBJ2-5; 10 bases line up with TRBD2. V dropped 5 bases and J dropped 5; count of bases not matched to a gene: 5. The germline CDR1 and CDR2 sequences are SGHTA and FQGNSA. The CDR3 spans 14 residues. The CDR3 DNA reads TGTGCCAGCAGCAGTAGCGGGAGGCTGGAGACCCAGTACTTC. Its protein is CASSSSGRLETQYF. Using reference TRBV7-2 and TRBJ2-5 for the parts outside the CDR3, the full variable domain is GAGVSQSPSNKVTEKGKDVELRCDPISGHTALYWYRQSLGQGLEFLIYFQGNSAPDKSGLPSDRFSAERTGGSVSTLTIQRTQQEDSAVYLCASSSSGRLETQYFGPGTRLLVL.

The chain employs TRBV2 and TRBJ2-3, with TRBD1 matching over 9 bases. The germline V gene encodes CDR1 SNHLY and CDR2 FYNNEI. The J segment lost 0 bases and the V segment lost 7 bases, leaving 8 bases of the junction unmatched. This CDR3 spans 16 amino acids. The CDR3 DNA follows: TGTGCCAGCACCGTACAGGGGGCATTTAGCACAGATACGCAGTATTTT. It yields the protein CASTVQGAFSTDTQYF.

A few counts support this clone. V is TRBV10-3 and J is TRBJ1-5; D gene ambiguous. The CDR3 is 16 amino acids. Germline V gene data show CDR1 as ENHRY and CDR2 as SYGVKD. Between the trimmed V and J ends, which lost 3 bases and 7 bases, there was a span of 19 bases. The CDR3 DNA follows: TGTGCCATCAGTGAACCCGGCCGGGGAAGGGAACAGCCCCAGCATTTT. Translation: CAISEPGRGREQPQHF.

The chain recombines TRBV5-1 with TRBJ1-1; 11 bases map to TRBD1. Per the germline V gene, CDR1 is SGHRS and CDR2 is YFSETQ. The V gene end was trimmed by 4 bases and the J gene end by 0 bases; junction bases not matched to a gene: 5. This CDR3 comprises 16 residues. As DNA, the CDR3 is TGCGCCAGCAGCGTAGGACAGGGGGCCCTGAACACTGAAGCTTTCTTT. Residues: CASSVGQGALNTEAFF.

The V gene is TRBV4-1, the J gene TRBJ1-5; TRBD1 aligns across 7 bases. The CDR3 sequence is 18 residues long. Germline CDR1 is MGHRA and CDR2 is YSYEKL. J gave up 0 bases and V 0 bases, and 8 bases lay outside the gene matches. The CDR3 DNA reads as TGCGCCAGCAGCCAAGAAGGAGCAGGGGGATATAGCAATCAGCCCCAGCATTTT. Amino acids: CASSQEGAGGYSNQPQHF.

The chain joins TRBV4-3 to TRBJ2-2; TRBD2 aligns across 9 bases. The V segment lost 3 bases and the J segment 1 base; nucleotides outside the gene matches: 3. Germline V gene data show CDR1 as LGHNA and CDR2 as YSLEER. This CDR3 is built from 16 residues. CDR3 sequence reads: CASSQGTSWNTGELFF. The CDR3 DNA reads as TGCGCCAGCAGCCAGGGGACTAGCTGGAACACCGGGGAGCTGTTTTTT.

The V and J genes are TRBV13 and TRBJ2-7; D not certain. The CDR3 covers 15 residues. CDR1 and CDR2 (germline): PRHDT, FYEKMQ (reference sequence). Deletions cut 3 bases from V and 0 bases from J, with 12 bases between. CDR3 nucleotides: TGTGCCAGCAGCTTCGAGACACCCAGCTCCTACGAGCAGTACTTC. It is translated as CASSFETPSSYEQYF.

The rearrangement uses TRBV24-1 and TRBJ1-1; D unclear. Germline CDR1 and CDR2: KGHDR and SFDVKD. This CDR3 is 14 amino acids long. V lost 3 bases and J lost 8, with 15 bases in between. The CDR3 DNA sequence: TGTGCCACCAGTGATCCTGGGAGAACGAACGAAGCTTTCTTT. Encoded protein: CATSDPGRTNEAFF.

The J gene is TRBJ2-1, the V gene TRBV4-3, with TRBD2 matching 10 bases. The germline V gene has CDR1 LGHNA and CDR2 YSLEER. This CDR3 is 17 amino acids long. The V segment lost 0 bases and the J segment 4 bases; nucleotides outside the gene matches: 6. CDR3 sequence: CASSQEYKREGYNEQFF. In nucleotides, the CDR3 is TGCGCCAGCAGCCAAGAATATAAGCGGGAGGGTTACAATGAGCAGTTCTTC.

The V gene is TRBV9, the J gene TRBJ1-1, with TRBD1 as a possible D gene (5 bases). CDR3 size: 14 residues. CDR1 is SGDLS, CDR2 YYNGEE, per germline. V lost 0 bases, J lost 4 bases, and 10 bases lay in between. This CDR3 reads CASSVAGEGTEAFF. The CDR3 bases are TGTGCCAGCAGCGTAGCGGGGGAAGGCACTGAAGCTTTCTTT.

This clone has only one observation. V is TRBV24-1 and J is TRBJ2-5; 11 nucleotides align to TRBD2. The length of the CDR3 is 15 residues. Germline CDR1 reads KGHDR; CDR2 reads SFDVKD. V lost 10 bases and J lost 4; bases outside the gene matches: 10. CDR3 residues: CATSGGLAGGETQYF. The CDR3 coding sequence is TGTGCCACTTCCGGAGGACTAGCGGGTGGAGAGACCCAGTACTTC.